This T cell receptor (beta chain) was sequenced during a study of shared clonotypes between healthy human individuals. Notes on the study in general: Among non-shared clonotypes, generation probabilities were lower than among those shared by all four donors.

As regards this clone: Its antigen is unknown.

It was at deep level that the assay was run. Researchers divided each subset's genomic DNA evenly across several immunoSEQ plates. Here immunoSEQ multiplex PCR was the method, and the copy in TCRdb shows in-frame clones only, minus some. Among over a million clones listed, 78% were seen once. V was cut by 5 bases and J by 9 bases, with 17 bases left in between. This CDR3 is 14 amino acids long. CDR1 and CDR2 (germline): SGHTA, FQGNSA. The receptor comes from a man aged 18 to 29 in good health. Some clones in this sample may be carry-over from other donors' samples. The V call is TRBV7-2, the J call TRBJ2-1, with no clear D. Material: memory CD4+ T cells from PBMCs. Regarding subset: CD45RA-negative fraction. The CDR3 nucleotides are TGTGCCAGCAGCCCCGGACGGATGGCAGGTGAGCAGTTCTTC. It encodes CASSPGRMAGEQFF.